This is a list of T cell receptor beta chains from one sample in a study of identical twins. TCRdb reanalysed the 5' RACE reads using MiXCR and keeps one entry per CDR3 protein. The sample holds about 890,000 distinct CDR3 sequences, 9% to 15% seen once. This sample also belongs to another study, concerning yellow fever vaccine responses in identical twins.

Sample: PBMCs. These receptors were collected from a young woman in good health. Both conserved end residues are part of each CDR3. The D gene is left open where the match is weak. Rows give clone size only sometimes, using once, few, many, or a class for an expanded clone.

d_call,clone_size,v_call,j_call,cdr3_nt,cdr3_aa
-,-,TRBV2,TRBJ1-1,TGTGCCAGCACCCAGTGGCTCACTGAAGCTTTCTTT,CASTQWLTEAFF
TRBD1,few,TRBV7-6,TRBJ2-3,TGTGCCAGCAGCGGAGGGACAGGGATCACAGATACGCAGTATTTT,CASSGGTGITDTQYF
-,once,TRBV6-1,TRBJ2-5,TGTGCCAGCAGCCGCGCTAGGGGGGGGATGGAGACCCAGTACTTC,CASSRARGGMETQYF
TRBD2,-,TRBV5-1,TRBJ2-1,TGCGCCAGCAGCTTGGTCCATCAGGCGGGGGGGAACTACAATGAGCAGTTCTTC,CASSLVHQAGGNYNEQFF
TRBD1,few,TRBV11-2,TRBJ2-2,TGTGCCAGCAGAAAAGTTGGGACAGGGGAAAACGGGGAGCTGTTTTTT,CASRKVGTGENGELFF
TRBD2,-,TRBV2,TRBJ2-1,TGTGCCAGCAAACCGCTAGCGGGAGTCTCCTACAATGAGCAGTTCTTC,CASKPLAGVSYNEQFF
-,few,TRBV5-1,TRBJ1-1,TGCGCCAGCAGCACCCTTGGTGAGAGGAACACTGAAGCTTTCTTT,CASSTLGERNTEAFF
TRBD1,-,TRBV14,TRBJ1-2,TGTGCCAGCAGCCGGGTCGGACAGGGGGAAGGAGGAAACTATGGCTACACCTTC,CASSRVGQGEGGNYGYTF
TRBD1,few,TRBV6-1,TRBJ1-5,TGTGCCAGCAGTCCCGGGACAGTCTATAGCAATCAGCCCCAGCATTTT,CASSPGTVYSNQPQHF
-,few,TRBV6-2/TRBV6-3,TRBJ1-1,TGTGCCAGCCTTTCGGGGGGCCGAGGTCGCATGAACACTGAAGCTTTCTTT,CASLSGGRGRMNTEAFF
-,many,TRBV5-6,TRBJ2-7,TGTGCCAGCAGCTTGGCCGGGTTGTTGGACTACGAGCAGTACTTC,CASSLAGLLDYEQYF
-,few,TRBV5-1,TRBJ2-1,TGCGCCAGCAGCTTGGCCCTGATTCGGGATGAGCAGTTCTTC,CASSLALIRDEQFF
-,few,TRBV20-1,TRBJ2-5,TGCAGTGCTGACCACCTGGATGGGACCCAGTACTTC,CSADHLDGTQYF
TRBD2,many,TRBV5-1,TRBJ2-5,TGCGCCAGCAGCTCGGGACTAGCGGGAGGCCAGGAGACCCAGTACTTC,CASSSGLAGGQETQYF
TRBD2,many,TRBV12-3/TRBV12-4,TRBJ2-5,TGTGCCAGCAGCCCTAGCGGGGGGGGCCAAGAGACCCAGTACTTC,CASSPSGGGQETQYF
-,-,TRBV4-2,TRBJ2-3,TGTGCCAGCAGCCAAGAGCGGACACCCTACACAGATACGCAGTATTTT,CASSQERTPYTDTQYF
TRBD1,-,TRBV28,TRBJ2-3,TGTGCCAGCAGTTTACCGGGACAGTCTGATACGCAGTATTTT,CASSLPGQSDTQYF
-,-,TRBV6-5,TRBJ1-2,TGTGCCAGCAGTTACCTCGGGAGGGGTGATGGCTACACCTTC,CASSYLGRGDGYTF
-,-,TRBV28,TRBJ1-1,TGTGCCAGCAATTCAGGTGCAAGCATGAACACTGAAGCTTTCTTT,CASNSGASMNTEAFF
-,-,TRBV5-5,TRBJ2-3,TGTGCCAGCGCCGGGGTGCGGGAACGTTCAGATACGCAGTATTTT,CASAGVRERSDTQYF
TRBD2,many,TRBV20-1,TRBJ2-7,TGCAGTGCTAGAGATCCTCTTGGCGGGAGGGCCCCCTACGAGCAGTACTTC,CSARDPLGGRAPYEQYF
TRBD1,-,TRBV4-1,TRBJ1-5,TGCGCCAGCAGCCCCGGACCGACAGGGACTGGGCAGCCCCAGCATTTT,CASSPGPTGTGQPQHF
TRBD2,few,TRBV24-1,TRBJ2-2,TGTGCCACCAGTGATTCTAACCCATGGGGAGGGTCCACCGGGGAGCTGTTTTTT,CATSDSNPWGGSTGELFF
-,few,TRBV4-1,TRBJ2-5,TGCGCCAGCAGCCAAGGGAATTCACTGAGGGAGACCCAGTACTTC,CASSQGNSLRETQYF
-,few,TRBV4-1,TRBJ1-2,TGCGCCAGCAGCCAAGATGGGGGGGGTTTGTATGGCTACACCTTC,CASSQDGGGLYGYTF
-,few,TRBV4-1,TRBJ2-2,TGCGCCAGCAGCCAAGATAGGGCCCGCAAGAACACCGGGGAGCTGTTTTTT,CASSQDRARKNTGELFF
TRBD2,few,TRBV20-1,TRBJ2-1,TGCAGTGCAGCGGGACCCTCTGCATACAATGAGCAGTTCTTC,CSAAGPSAYNEQFF
TRBD1,-,TRBV18,TRBJ1-2,TGTGCCAGCTCACCAATTCTTACGGGACAGGCTAACTATGGCTACACCTTC,CASSPILTGQANYGYTF
-,many,TRBV12-3/TRBV12-4,TRBJ1-5,TGTGCCAGCAGTTTAAGCGTGGCTCGGGGGCAGCCCCAGCATTTT,CASSLSVARGQPQHF
-,few,TRBV12-3/TRBV12-4,TRBJ2-1,TGTGCCAGCAAGGGGGACAATCACAATGAGCAGTTCTTC,CASKGDNHNEQFF
TRBD2,-,TRBV27,TRBJ2-7,TGTGCCAGCAGTTCGACTAGCGGGAGTATATCTCCCTACGAGCAGTACTTC,CASSSTSGSISPYEQYF
-,-,TRBV12-3/TRBV12-4,TRBJ2-5,TGTGCCAGCAGCCAAAGGGGGGGGCAAGAGACCCAGTACTTC,CASSQRGGQETQYF
-,few,TRBV5-1,TRBJ2-7,TGCGCCAGCACCATTGTGGGGCCGGACGAGCAGTACTTC,CASTIVGPDEQYF
-,few,TRBV20-1,TRBJ2-3,TGCAGTGCTGGGACACTTATTAGGGGCATAGATACGCAGTATTTT,CSAGTLIRGIDTQYF
-,-,TRBV20-1,TRBJ2-3,TGCAGTGCCTACGGGGTCCGCACAGATACGCAGTATTTT,CSAYGVRTDTQYF
TRBD1,-,TRBV7-9,TRBJ2-3,TGTGCCAGCAGCTGGGGGACAGTTGGCACAGATACGCAGTATTTT,CASSWGTVGTDTQYF
-,few,TRBV7-6,TRBJ2-7,TGTGCCAGCAGCTCGACGGTGGGGGACATATCCTACGAGCAGTACTTC,CASSSTVGDISYEQYF
-,-,TRBV18,TRBJ2-3,TGTGCCAGCTCACCAAGGAGGGGGCCTGTGAATAGAACAGATACGCAGTATTTT,CASSPRRGPVNRTDTQYF
-,many,TRBV29-1,TRBJ1-2,TGCAGCGTTGTGATCGACTATGGCTACACCTTC,CSVVIDYGYTF
-,-,TRBV20-1,TRBJ1-6,TGCAGTGCTAGACGGGTCCCTAATTCACCCCTCCACTTT,CSARRVPNSPLHF
-,-,TRBV19,TRBJ2-5,TGTGCCAGTAGTCCCGGGGGACAGACGGAGACCCAGTACTTC,CASSPGGQTETQYF
TRBD1,-,TRBV3-1,TRBJ2-7,TGTGCCAGCAGCCTCTCCGGGACAGGGACCTACGAGCAGTACTTC,CASSLSGTGTYEQYF
-,many,TRBV3-1,TRBJ1-5,TGTGCCAGCAGCCAAGGGAGAGTCCTTCAGCCCCAGCATTTT,CASSQGRVLQPQHF
-,-,TRBV20-1,TRBJ2-3,TGCAGTGGGACTCCGAGCACAGATACGCAGTATTTT,CSGTPSTDTQYF
TRBD2,few,TRBV5-1,TRBJ2-1,TGCGCCAGCAGCTTGGGGACCCCGGGACTAGCGGAGTTCAATGAGCAGTTCTTC,CASSLGTPGLAEFNEQFF
TRBD1,few,TRBV5-1,TRBJ2-7,TGCGCCAGCAGTTGGCCGGGACAGGGGGCCTACGAGCAGTACTTC,CASSWPGQGAYEQYF
TRBD1,many,TRBV12-3/TRBV12-4,TRBJ2-1,TGTGCCAGCAGAATAGGACAGGGGTTCAATGAGCAGTTCTTC,CASRIGQGFNEQFF
-,-,TRBV6-1,TRBJ2-5,TGTGCCAGCAAGAAGACAGGAGGAGAGACCCAGTACTTC,CASKKTGGETQYF
-,-,TRBV5-1,TRBJ2-7,TGCGCCAGCAGCGCGGGGAATAGCTACGAGCAGTACTTC,CASSAGNSYEQYF
TRBD1,-,TRBV5-1,TRBJ2-4,TGCGCCAGCAGCTTGGGTCCCGGGACAGGGGCCAGCATTCAGTACTTC,CASSLGPGTGASIQYF
TRBD1,few,TRBV27,TRBJ2-7,TGTGCCAGCAGCCGAGCCGGGACAGCTTTCTTC,CASSRAGTAFF
-,many,TRBV10-3,TRBJ1-4,TGTGCCATCAGCATAGCCCCCAATGAAAAACTGTTTTTT,CAISIAPNEKLFF
TRBD1,-,TRBV2,TRBJ2-1,TGTGCCAGTAAGGACAGGGTAGGGAATGAGCAGTTCTTC,CASKDRVGNEQFF
-,-,TRBV5-5,TRBJ2-2,TGTGCCAGCAGCTTGGGGCCAAGGACTTCGAACACCGGGGAGCTGTTTTTT,CASSLGPRTSNTGELFF
-,many,TRBV7-9,TRBJ1-1,TGTGCCAGCTTCCGGGTTTCCATGAACACTGAAGCTTTCTTT,CASFRVSMNTEAFF
-,-,TRBV24-1,TRBJ2-6,TGTGCCACCAGTAGGTCACACTCTGGGGCCAACGTCCTGACTTTC,CATSRSHSGANVLTF